The clone carrying this TCR beta chain was found many times. Its target is unknown. This sample is drawn from a study of neurological immune-mediated disorders. Overall study results and limits: The highest TCR clonal expansion occurred in HTLV-1-associated myelopathy; multiple sclerosis fell below healthy controls.

A blood bank in Maryland, USA, provided the volunteers who served as healthy controls. With 10-nucleotide random UMIs, 5'RACE was used to make the cDNA. Every sequencing run produced over 170 million TCR-beta sequences, and the sequences from any one run covered 15-18 subjects. From the 5' RACE reads, TCRdb called clonotypes with MiXCR, one entry per CDR3 protein. The sample includes roughly 76,000 distinct CDR3 sequences, 13% to 15% of them seen just once. This CDR3 region has 15 residues. Deletions cut 0 bases from V and 5 bases from J, with 14 bases between. This receptor was identified in a woman aged 45 to 65 in good health. The chain is built from TRBV12-3 or TRBV12-4 and TRBJ2-7; a weak D match, TRBD1 (6 bases). Sequences were obtained from PBMCs. CDR3: CASSLARRGPHEQYF. CDR3 nucleotide sequence: TGTGCCAGCAGTTTAGCGCGCAGGGGCCCACACGAGCAGTACTTC.